These 4 T cell receptor beta chains came from one sample sequenced in a study of shared clonotypes between healthy human individuals. Data came from immunoSEQ multiplex PCR; TCRdb stores just in-frame clones and leaves some out. The repertoire holds around 1.1 million clones, with around three quarters as singletons. The specimen was memory CD4+ T cells from PBMCs. As for subset: CD45RA-negative fraction. The receptors were sampled from a man younger than 30 in good health. Some clones in this sample may be carry-over from other donors' samples.

This clone has more than one count but fewer than ten. The chain has TRBV5-1 and TRBJ2-5, with 9 bases fitting TRBD1. The germline CDR1 and CDR2 sequences are SGHRS and YFSETQ. CDR3 length equals 14 residues. V lost 6 bases to trimming and J lost 5 bases; unmatched junction nucleotides: 8. In nucleotides, the CDR3 is TGCGCCAGCATGAGACAGGGGGTACTGGAGACCCAGTACTTC. Protein: CASMRQGVLETQYF.

This sequence joins TRBV18 and TRBJ1-1; TRBD1 might be the D (6 bases). This CDR3 region has 13 residues. Trimming took off 9 bases at V and 0 bases at J, with 11 bases between the two ends. Germline V lookup: CDR1 KGHSH, CDR2 LQKENI. The CDR3 bases are TGTGCCAGTCAGGGGCAGGTGAACACTGAAGCTTTCTTT. Amino acids: CASQGQVNTEAFF.

The chain couples TRBV7-9 to TRBJ1-4; 7 bases align to TRBD1. The CDR3 contains 14 residues. Germline CDR1 reads SEHNR; CDR2 reads FQNEAQ (reference sequence). Germline trimming cut 5 bases from V and 10 bases from J; bases unmatched to any gene: 10. CDR3 DNA sequence: TGTGCCAGCAGCCTCCAGGGGGAAAAAAGAAAACTGTTTTTT. Protein: CASSLQGEKRKLFF.

The table lists this clone with a few counts. The chain has TRBV4-2 and TRBJ1-5; TRBD1 is a possible D gene (5 bases). Germline assignment: CDR1 LGHNA and CDR2 YNFKEQ. The CDR3 runs to 17 residues. The germline V and J ends were trimmed by 4 bases and 6 bases, with 22 bases remaining between them. CDR3 sequence (DNA): TGTGCCAGCAGCCGACAAGGGAATACAGGTTCGGGTCAGCCCCAGCATTTT. Residues: CASSRQGNTGSGQPQHF.